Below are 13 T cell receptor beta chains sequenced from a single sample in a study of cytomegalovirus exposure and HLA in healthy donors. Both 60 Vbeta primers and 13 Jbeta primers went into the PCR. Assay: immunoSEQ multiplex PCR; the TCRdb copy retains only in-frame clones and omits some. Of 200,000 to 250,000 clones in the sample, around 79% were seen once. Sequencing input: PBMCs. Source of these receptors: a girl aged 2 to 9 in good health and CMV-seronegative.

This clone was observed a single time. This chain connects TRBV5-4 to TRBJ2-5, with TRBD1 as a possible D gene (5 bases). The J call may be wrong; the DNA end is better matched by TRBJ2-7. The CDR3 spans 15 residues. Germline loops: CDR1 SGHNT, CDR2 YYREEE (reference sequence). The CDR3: CASSLTGQGTYEQYF. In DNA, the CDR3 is TGTGCCAGCAGCTTGACCGGGCAGGGCACCTACGAGCAGTACTTC.

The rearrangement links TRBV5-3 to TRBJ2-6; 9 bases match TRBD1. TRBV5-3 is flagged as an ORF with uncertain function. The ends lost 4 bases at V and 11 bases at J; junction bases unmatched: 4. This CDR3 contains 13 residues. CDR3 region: CARSLGTGYVLTF. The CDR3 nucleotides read TGTGCCAGAAGCCTCGGGACAGGGTACGTCCTGACTTTC.

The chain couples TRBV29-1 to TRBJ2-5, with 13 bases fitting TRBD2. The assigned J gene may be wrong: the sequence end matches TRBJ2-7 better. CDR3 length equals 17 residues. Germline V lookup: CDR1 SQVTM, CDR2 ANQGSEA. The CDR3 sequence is CSVGDQSGLAGAYEQYF. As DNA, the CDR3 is TGCAGCGTCGGAGACCAGTCCGGACTAGCGGGAGCCTACGAGCAGTACTTC.

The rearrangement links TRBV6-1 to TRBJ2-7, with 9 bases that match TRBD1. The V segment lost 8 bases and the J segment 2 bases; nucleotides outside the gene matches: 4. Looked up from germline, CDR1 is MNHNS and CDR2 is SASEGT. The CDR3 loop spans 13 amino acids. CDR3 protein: CASQTGGTYEQYF. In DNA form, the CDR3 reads TGTGCCAGCCAGACAGGGGGGACCTACGAGCAGTACTTC.

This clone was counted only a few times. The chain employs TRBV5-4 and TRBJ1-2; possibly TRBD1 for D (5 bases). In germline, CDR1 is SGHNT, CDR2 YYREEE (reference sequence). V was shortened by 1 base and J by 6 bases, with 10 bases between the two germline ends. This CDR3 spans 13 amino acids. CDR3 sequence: CASSLIGVHGYTF. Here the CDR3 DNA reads TGTGCCAGCAGCTTGATAGGGGTCCATGGCTACACCTTC.

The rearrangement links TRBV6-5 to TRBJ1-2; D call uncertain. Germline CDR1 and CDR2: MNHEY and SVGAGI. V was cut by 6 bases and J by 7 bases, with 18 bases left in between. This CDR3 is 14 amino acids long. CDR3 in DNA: TGTGCCAGCAGGAGCGGGGAGAGGACGCGTGGCTACACCTTC. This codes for CASRSGERTRGYTF.

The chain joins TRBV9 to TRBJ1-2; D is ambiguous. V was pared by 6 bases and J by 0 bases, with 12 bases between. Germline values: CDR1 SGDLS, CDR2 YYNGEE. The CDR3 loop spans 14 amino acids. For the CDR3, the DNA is TGTGCCAGCACTCCAGGCAGCCCTAACTATGGCTACACCTTC. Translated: CASTPGSPNYGYTF. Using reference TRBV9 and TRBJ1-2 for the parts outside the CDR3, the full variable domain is DSGVTQTPKHLITATGQRVTLRCSPRSGDLSVYWYQQSLDQGLQFLIQYYNGEERAKGNILERFSAQQFPDLHSELNLSSLELGDSALYFCASTPGSPNYGYTFGSGTRLTVV.

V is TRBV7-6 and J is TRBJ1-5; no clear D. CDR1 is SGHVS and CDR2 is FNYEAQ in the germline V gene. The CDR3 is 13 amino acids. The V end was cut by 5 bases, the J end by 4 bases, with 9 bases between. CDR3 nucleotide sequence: TGTGCCAGCAGCGGAGGCGTTAATCAGCCCCAGCATTTT. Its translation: CASSGGVNQPQHF.

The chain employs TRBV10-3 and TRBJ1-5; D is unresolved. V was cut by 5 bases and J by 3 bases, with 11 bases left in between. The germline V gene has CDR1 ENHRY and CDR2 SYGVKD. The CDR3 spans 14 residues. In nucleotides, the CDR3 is TGTGCCATCAGTAAGGAGGGATCCAATCAGCCCCAGCATTTT. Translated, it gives CAISKEGSNQPQHF.

CDR3 loop: CASRAGINYGYTF. The CDR3 nucleotides read TGTGCCAGCAGGGCAGGGATTAACTATGGCTACACCTTC. The chain has TRBV27 and TRBJ1-2, with TRBD1 as a possible D gene (5 bases). Germline V gene data show CDR1 as MNHEY and CDR2 as SMNVEV (reference sequence). The CDR3 is made up of 13 amino acids. V lost 6 bases and J lost 1, with 9 bases in between.

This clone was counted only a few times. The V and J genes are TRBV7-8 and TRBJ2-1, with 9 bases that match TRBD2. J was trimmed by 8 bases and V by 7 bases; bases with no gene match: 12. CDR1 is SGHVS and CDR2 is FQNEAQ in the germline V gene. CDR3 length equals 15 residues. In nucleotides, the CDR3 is TGTGCCAGCATATTTTTTAGCGGGAGTCTTGATGAGCAGTTCTTC. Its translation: CASIFFSGSLDEQFF. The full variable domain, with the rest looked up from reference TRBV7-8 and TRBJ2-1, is GAGVSQSPRYKVAKRGQDVALRCDPISGHVSLFWYQQALGQGPEFLTYFQNEAQLDKSGLPSDRFFAERPEGSVSTLKIQRTQQEDSAVYLCASIFFSGSLDEQFFGPGTRLTVL.

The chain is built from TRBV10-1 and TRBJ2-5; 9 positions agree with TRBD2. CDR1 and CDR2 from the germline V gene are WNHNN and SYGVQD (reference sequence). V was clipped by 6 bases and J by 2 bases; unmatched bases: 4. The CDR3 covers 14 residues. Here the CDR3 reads CASRPTSGQETQYF. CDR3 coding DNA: TGCGCCAGCAGGCCTACTAGCGGGCAAGAGACCCAGTACTTC.

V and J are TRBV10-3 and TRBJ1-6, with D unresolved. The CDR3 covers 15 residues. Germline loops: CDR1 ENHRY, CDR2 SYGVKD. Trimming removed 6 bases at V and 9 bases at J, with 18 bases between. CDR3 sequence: CAIRNTNSGGSPLHF. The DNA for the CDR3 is TGTGCCATCAGGAATACCAATTCCGGAGGTTCACCCCTCCACTTT.